This T cell receptor beta chain stems from a study of cytomegalovirus exposure and HLA in healthy donors. 13 Jbeta primers and 60 Vbeta primers were used for the PCR. Libraries were prepared by immunoSEQ multiplex PCR; TCRdb keeps only in-frame clonotypes and omits some of them. This sample has about 120,000 clones, with about 70% found just once. The origin of this receptor is a middle-aged woman in good health and CMV-seropositive. The material sequenced was PBMCs.

CDR3 in amino acids: CASSYFGTATNEKLFF. The CDR3, as DNA: TGTGCCAGCAGTTACTTCGGGACTGCAACTAATGAAAAACTGTTTTTT. The chain is built from TRBV6-6 and TRBJ1-4; D might be TRBD1 (5 bases). This CDR3 has 16 residues. V gave up 1 base and J gave up 0 bases, with 9 bases separating them. CDR1 MNHNY and CDR2 SVGAGI come from the germline V gene (reference sequence).